This T cell receptor beta chain appears in the sequencing data of a study of shared clonotypes between healthy human individuals. Study-wide results and limits: Genetic and exposure-history diversity was limited by the few donors. A generally larger estimated richness was seen in naive subsets than in memory subsets.

Trimming left V 0 bases short and J 1 base short, with 7 bases between. The germline V gene has CDR1 GTSNPN and CDR2 SVGIG (reference sequence). The CDR3 sequence is 14 residues long. About this clone itself: Its antigen is unidentified. Other DNA sequences within the sample encode an identical CDR3.

Positive CCR7 selection of CD45RO-negative cells yielded the naive CD8 cells, and terminally differentiated effector memory CD45RA+ cells were excluded. All donors were healthy HIV-negative adults lacking recent acute infections or vaccinations. The method was immunoSEQ multiplex PCR; TCRdb's version includes in-frame clones alone and lacks a portion of them. The table includes about 2 million clones, roughly 95% detected once. V usage is TRBV30 and J usage is TRBJ1-5, with D perhaps TRBD1 (5 bases). The origin of this receptor is a man aged 18 to 29 in good health. Sequencing was done on a sample of naive CD8+ T cells sorted from blood. CDR3 DNA sequence: TGTGCCTGGAGTGTAGGGGAGAGCAATCAGCCCCAGCATTTT. Amino acid sequence: CAWSVGESNQPQHF. Using reference TRBV30 and TRBJ1-5 for the parts outside the CDR3, the full variable domain is SQTIHQWPATLVQPVGSPLSLECTVEGTSNPNLYWYRQAAGRGLQLLFYSVGIGQISSEVPQNLSASRPQDRQFILSSKKLLLSDSGFYLCAWSVGESNQPQHFGDGTRLSIL.